The 29 T cell receptor beta chains listed next were all sequenced from one sample in a study of cytomegalovirus exposure and HLA in healthy donors. The PCR made use of 60 Vbeta and 13 Jbeta primers. TCRdb's copy holds only in-frame clones and misses some; the assay was immunoSEQ multiplex PCR. The table includes 240,000 or so clones, roughly 82% detected once. Sequencing was carried out using PBMCs. Receptors were obtained from a woman in her 40s in good health and CMV-seropositive.

This sequence joins TRBV5-8 and TRBJ2-3, with 9 bases fitting TRBD1. The CDR3 covers 15 residues. Germline loops: CDR1 SGHTS, CDR2 YDEGEE. J lost 1 base, V lost 4 bases, and 4 bases had no gene match. The CDR3 protein is CASSAGQGGTDTQYF. The CDR3 nucleotides read TGTGCCAGCAGCGCGGGACAGGGCGGCACAGATACGCAGTATTTT.

The chain joins TRBV4-3 to TRBJ1-4, with 9 bases identical to TRBD1. V lost 0 bases and J lost 8; bases outside the gene matches: 7. The CDR3 has 16 amino acids. Germline values: CDR1 LGHNA, CDR2 YSLEER. The CDR3 nucleotides read TGCGCCAGCAGCCAAGACCCGGGACAGGGAAGCGAAAAACTGTTTTTT. The encoded protein is CASSQDPGQGSEKLFF.

CDR3 sequence (DNA): TGTGCCAGTAGTGAAGCGAACTATGGCTACACCTTC. Encoded protein: CASSEANYGYTF. The chain combines TRBV19 with TRBJ1-2; no firm D call. V lost 5 bases and J 2 bases, leaving 6 bases between the germline ends. The CDR3 runs 12 residues. CDR1 LNHDA and CDR2 SQIVND come from the germline V gene (reference sequence).

This clone has a handful of counts. The chain joins TRBV5-8 to TRBJ1-4, with D perhaps matching TRBD1 (5 bases). The CDR3 contains 16 residues. The germline V and J ends were trimmed by 0 bases and 7 bases, with 16 bases remaining between them. Germline CDR1 reads SGHTS; CDR2 reads YDEGEE. As DNA, the CDR3 is TGTGCCAGCAGCTTGGCCGGAACGGGACTCCGTGAAAAACTGTTTTTT. The encoded protein is CASSLAGTGLREKLFF.

This chain links TRBV7-3 with TRBJ1-6, with D maybe TRBD1 (6 bases). Trimming stripped 0 bases from V and 10 bases from J, with 13 bases between. The CDR3 runs 15 residues. The germline gives CDR1 SGHTA, CDR2 FQGTGA. CDR3 residues: CASSLTGGGWSPLHF. The CDR3 region has the DNA TGTGCCAGCAGCTTAACGGGAGGGGGGTGGTCACCCCTCCACTTT. Filled out from reference TRBV7-3 and TRBJ1-6, the complete variable domain reads GAGVSQTPSNKVTEKGKYVELRCDPISGHTALYWYRQSLGQGPEFLIYFQGTGAADDSGLPNDRFFAVRPEGSVSTLKIQRTERGDSAVYLCASSLTGGGWSPLHFGNGTRLTVT.

The chain has TRBV5-1 and TRBJ2-3; 15 bases match TRBD2. Losses at the gene ends were 4 bases for V and 1 base for J; bases not matched to a gene: 7. Germline V gene lookup returns CDR1 SGHRS and CDR2 YFSETQ. The length of the CDR3 is 18 residues. Written as DNA, the CDR3 is TGCGCCAGCAGCACCGGACTAGCGGGGGGGCCGGGCACAGATACGCAGTATTTT. Translating gives CASSTGLAGGPGTDTQYF.

V gene TRBV19 combines with J gene TRBJ2-3; 8 bases line up with TRBD2. Per the germline V gene, CDR1 is LNHDA and CDR2 is SQIVND (reference sequence). Trimming cost V 6 bases and J 2 bases; bases outside gene matches: 4. This CDR3 region has 14 residues. CDR3 sequence: CASRREVLTDTQYF. The CDR3 DNA reads TGTGCCAGTAGGCGGGAGGTTCTCACAGATACGCAGTATTTT.

Points on this clone: Other DNA sequences in this sample translate to the same CDR3. The V and J genes are TRBV30 and TRBJ1-1; the match to TRBD1 covers 8 bases. The CDR3 is 13 residues long. V shed 0 bases, J shed 4 bases, and the junction held 1 base outside the gene matches. Germline V gene sequence: CDR1 GTSNPN, CDR2 SVGIG (reference sequence). The CDR3 reads CAWSVDRGTEAFF. As DNA, the CDR3 is TGTGCCTGGAGTGTAGACAGGGGCACTGAAGCTTTCTTT.

The chain links TRBV7-9 to TRBJ1-1; D not certain. Between the trimmed V and J ends, which lost 4 bases and 4 bases, there was a span of 10 bases. This CDR3 is 13 amino acids long. Germline V CDR1 and CDR2: SEHNR, FQNEAQ (reference sequence). The CDR3 spells CASSSDVATEAFF. CDR3 nucleotide sequence: TGTGCCAGCAGCTCAGATGTGGCCACTGAAGCTTTCTTT.

The chain couples TRBV7-2 to TRBJ1-2, with 9 bases fitting TRBD1. The CDR3 spans 18 residues. From germline, CDR1 is SGHTA and CDR2 FQGNSA. With 1 base clipped from V and 5 bases from J, the junction kept 14 bases outside the gene matches. CDR3 region: CASSLEDMLVGQGYGYTF. In DNA form, the CDR3 reads TGTGCCAGCAGCTTAGAAGATATGTTAGTGGGACAGGGATATGGCTACACCTTC.

This clone occurred once. This sequence joins TRBV6-1 and TRBJ2-5, with D possibly being TRBD2 (6 bases). This CDR3 spans 10 amino acids. Per the germline V gene, CDR1 is MNHNS and CDR2 is SASEGT. In nucleotides, the CDR3 is TGTGCAGCCAACTCGGGGGCCCAGTACTTC. It yields the protein CAANSGAQYF.

The J gene is TRBJ2-3, the V gene TRBV29-1; TRBD2 might be the D (6 bases). V lost 0 bases and J 4 bases, leaving 8 bases between the germline ends. The CDR3 has 13 amino acids. Germline CDR1 and CDR2: SQVTM and ANQGSEA. CDR3 protein: CSVEEGGADTQYF. In nucleotides, the CDR3 is TGCAGCGTTGAAGAGGGGGGAGCAGATACGCAGTATTTT.

The sample holds a few counts of this clone. The chain recombines TRBV2 with TRBJ2-1; 15 bases match TRBD2. CDR1 SNHLY and CDR2 FYNNEI come from the germline V gene. The CDR3 length is 17 residues. The junction had 6 bases not matched to a gene; V was cut back by 4 bases and J by 5 bases. The CDR3 nucleotides read TGTGCCAGCAGTGGAAGGACTAGCGGGAGGGTAAACAATGAGCAGTTCTTC. It codes for CASSGRTSGRVNNEQFF.

This rearrangement joins TRBV4-3 to TRBJ1-2; TRBD1 might be the D (6 bases). This CDR3 contains 15 residues. V lost 0 bases and J 7 bases, leaving 15 bases between the germline ends. Germline V gene lookup returns CDR1 LGHNA and CDR2 YSLEER. Written as DNA, the CDR3 is TGCGCCAGCAGCCAAGATACAGGGATCCCCGGTGGCTACACCTTC. Amino acids: CASSQDTGIPGGYTF.

The sample holds a few counts of this clone. The rearrangement uses TRBV7-3 and TRBJ2-3; tentative D call: TRBD2 (6 bases). V lost 5 bases, J lost 0 bases, and 9 bases lay in between. Germline CDR1 reads SGHTA; CDR2 reads FQGTGA. The CDR3 spans 14 residues. The CDR3 sequence is CASSVSGSTDTQYF. The CDR3 nucleotides read TGTGCCAGCAGCGTCAGCGGGAGCACAGATACGCAGTATTTT. Full variable domain (rest looked up from reference TRBV7-3 and TRBJ2-3): GAGVSQTPSNKVTEKGKYVELRCDPISGHTALYWYRQSLGQGPEFLIYFQGTGAADDSGLPNDRFFAVRPEGSVSTLKIQRTERGDSAVYLCASSVSGSTDTQYFGPGTRLTVL.

In nucleotides, the CDR3 is TGTGCCAGCAGCTTGCGGACTAGCGGGAAAACCGGGGAGCTGTTTTTT. Its translation is CASSLRTSGKTGELFF. The rearrangement uses TRBV5-6 and TRBJ2-2, with 12 bases matching TRBD2. Germline V gene sequence: CDR1 SGHDT, CDR2 YYEEEE. This CDR3 region has 16 residues. V shed 1 base and J 5 bases; nucleotides not matched to a gene: 3.

In this sample, this clone turned up once. The chain joins TRBV5-8 to TRBJ2-7; 8 bases line up with TRBD2. CDR1 SGHTS and CDR2 YDEGEE come from the germline V gene. The CDR3 loop spans 15 amino acids. Trimming cost V 5 bases and J 7 bases; bases outside gene matches: 14. CDR3 sequence: CASSPPPGTGGEQYF. CDR3 bases: TGTGCCAGCAGTCCGCCGCCGGGTACGGGAGGGGAGCAGTACTTC.

CDR3 bases: TGTGCCAGCAGTTGGGACAGGGGTCAGCCCCAGCATTTT. Amino acid sequence: CASSWDRGQPQHF. The rearrangement joins TRBV6-1 to TRBJ1-5; 10 bases are shared with TRBD1. J gave up 6 bases and V 5 bases, and 1 base lay outside the gene matches. The CDR3 runs 13 residues. The germline V gene has CDR1 MNHNS and CDR2 SASEGT.

The rearrangement joins TRBV9 to TRBJ2-2; a possible D gene is TRBD1 (6 bases). V lost 6 bases and J 3 bases, leaving 12 bases between the germline ends. Germline loops: CDR1 SGDLS, CDR2 YYNGEE. The CDR3 is made up of 14 amino acids. The CDR3, as DNA: TGTGCCAGCACCTGGGGACAAGACACCGGGGAGCTGTTTTTT. This translates into CASTWGQDTGELFF.

In this sample, this clone turned up a few times. The V and J genes are TRBV9 and TRBJ2-3; a weak D match, TRBD2 (6 bases). This CDR3 region has 16 residues. V was trimmed by 0 bases and J by 2 bases, leaving 13 bases between them. CDR1 is SGDLS and CDR2 is YYNGEE in the germline V gene. The CDR3 DNA follows: TGTGCCAGCAGCGTAGCTGCGGGGCAAGTCACAGATACGCAGTATTTT. Encoded protein: CASSVAAGQVTDTQYF. The whole variable domain, filled in from reference TRBV9 and TRBJ2-3, reads DSGVTQTPKHLITATGQRVTLRCSPRSGDLSVYWYQQSLDQGLQFLIQYYNGEERAKGNILERFSAQQFPDLHSELNLSSLELGDSALYFCASSVAAGQVTDTQYFGPGTRLTVL.

The chain joins TRBV2 to TRBJ1-6, with TRBD1 matching over 8 bases. With 5 bases clipped from V and 7 bases from J, the junction kept 7 bases outside the gene matches. CDR1 and CDR2 from the germline V gene are SNHLY and FYNNEI. This CDR3 region has 15 residues. DNA of the CDR3: TGTGCCAGCAGTCCAGACAGGGGCAGGAATTCACCCCTCCACTTT. Its protein is CASSPDRGRNSPLHF.

The V call is TRBV9, the J call TRBJ2-3, with 9 bases lining up with TRBD2. The germline gives CDR1 SGDLS, CDR2 YYNGEE. The J segment lost 2 bases and the V segment lost 7 bases, leaving 5 bases of the junction unmatched. This CDR3 is 14 amino acids long. The CDR3 loop is CASCIAGDTDTQYF. CDR3 DNA: TGTGCCAGCTGCATAGCGGGGGACACAGATACGCAGTATTTT.

The sample holds a few counts of this clone. The chain carries TRBV29-1 and TRBJ1-5, with 9 bases fitting TRBD1. CDR3 length equals 12 residues. Germline V lookup: CDR1 SQVTM, CDR2 ANQGSEA. V shed 6 bases, J shed 5 bases, and the junction held 2 bases outside the gene matches. CDR3 bases: TGCAGCGTGGGGGACAGGGATCAGCCCCAGCATTTT. Amino acids: CSVGDRDQPQHF.

This rearrangement joins TRBV30 to TRBJ1-4; D is perhaps TRBD1 (6 bases). The CDR3 spans 20 residues. V gave up 1 base and J gave up 0 bases, with 24 bases separating them. CDR1 GTSNPN and CDR2 SVGIG come from the germline V gene (reference sequence). The CDR3 here is CAWSAALDSLGWSTNEKLFF. The CDR3 bases are TGTGCCTGGAGTGCTGCCTTGGACAGCTTAGGGTGGTCAACTAATGAAAAACTGTTTTTT.

The chain joins TRBV27 to TRBJ1-1; 11 bases match TRBD1. Trimming at V came to 2 bases and at J to 6 bases, leaving 8 bases not matched to a gene. The CDR3 runs to 16 residues. Germline values: CDR1 MNHEY, CDR2 SMNVEV (reference sequence). CDR3 protein: CASSLAPGQGGSEAFF. The CDR3, as DNA: TGTGCCAGCAGTTTAGCCCCGGGACAGGGGGGTTCTGAAGCTTTCTTT.

In DNA, the CDR3 is TGTGCCAGCAGCCCGGGACAACCCACGGTCGGTCATACGCAGTATTTT. Its translation is CASSPGQPTVGHTQYF. The rearrangement uses TRBV7-6 and TRBJ2-3, with a tentative D call TRBD1 (6 bases). Germline V gene data show CDR1 as SGHVS and CDR2 as FNYEAQ. Between the trimmed V and J ends, which lost 5 bases and 7 bases, there was a span of 22 bases. This CDR3 comprises 16 residues.

The gene calls are TRBV6-4 and TRBJ2-2, with 8 nucleotides matching TRBD1. This CDR3 is 15 amino acids long. V trimming: 6 bases; J trimming: 3 bases; junction bases outside the gene matches: 6. In germline, CDR1 is MRHNA, CDR2 SNTAGT. Here the CDR3 reads CASSQGQAYTGELFF. As DNA, the CDR3 is TGTGCCAGCAGCCAGGGACAGGCGTACACCGGGGAGCTGTTTTTT.

The chain uses TRBV6-1 and TRBJ1-5; 10 nucleotides align to TRBD1. Germline V CDR1 and CDR2: MNHNS, SASEGT. This CDR3 is 15 amino acids long. J was trimmed by 2 bases and V by 8 bases; bases with no gene match: 6. The CDR3 sequence is CASYPGTGGNQPQHF. The CDR3, as DNA: TGTGCCAGCTACCCGGGGACAGGGGGCAATCAGCCCCAGCATTTT.

The chain recombines TRBV5-1 with TRBJ2-6, with TRBD1 matching over 8 bases. The germline V gene encodes CDR1 SGHRS and CDR2 YFSETQ. This CDR3 has 18 residues. The trim removed 6 bases at V and 0 bases at J, leaving 11 bases unmatched. For the CDR3, the DNA is TGCGCCAGCACCATAGAAGGGACAGGATCCTCTGGGGCCAACGTCCTGACTTTC. As protein: CASTIEGTGSSGANVLTF.